Following are 11 T cell receptor beta chains from one sample sequenced in a study of shared clonotypes between healthy human individuals. TCRdb keeps only in-frame clones here, not all; method: immunoSEQ multiplex PCR. The table lists about 1 million clones, around 74% of them singletons. The sequencing input was memory CD4+ T cells sorted from blood. Documented subset: CD45RA-negative fraction. The receptors were sampled from a man between 18 and 29 years old in good health.

V and J are TRBV28 and TRBJ1-2; TRBD1 is a possible D gene (6 bases). CDR3 length equals 13 residues. CDR1 MDHEN and CDR2 SYDVKM come from the germline V gene. Trimming stripped 3 bases from V and 7 bases from J, with 12 bases between. For the CDR3, the DNA is TGTGCCAGCAGTTTGAACAGGGTTGGTGGCTACACCTTC. Protein product: CASSLNRVGGYTF.

In DNA, the CDR3 is TGCGCCAGCAGCACCTGGACAGGACGGTTTGATCAGCCCCAGCATTTT. Translating gives CASSTWTGRFDQPQHF. The chain couples TRBV4-1 to TRBJ1-5; TRBD1 matches at 7 bases. Germline V gene lookup returns CDR1 MGHRA and CDR2 YSYEKL. Trimming removed 5 bases from V and 5 bases from J; junction bases left unmatched: 12. This CDR3 region has 16 residues.

The chain has TRBV30 and TRBJ1-5; no reliable D call. The CDR3 extends over 13 amino acids. Trimming took 0 bases from V and 2 from J, leaving 5 bases between them. CDR1 and CDR2 from the germline V gene are GTSNPN and SVGIG (reference sequence). The CDR3 region is CAWSVNGNQPQHF. CDR3 bases: TGTGCCTGGAGTGTAAACGGCAATCAGCCCCAGCATTTT.

The rearrangement uses TRBV4-2 and TRBJ1-1, with unresolved D. Trimming removed 4 bases from V and 0 bases from J, with 12 bases in between. The germline V gene encodes CDR1 LGHNA and CDR2 YNFKEQ. The CDR3 covers 15 residues. The CDR3 loop is CASSPPEGLNTEAFF. CDR3 bases: TGTGCCAGCAGCCCCCCGGAGGGCTTGAACACTGAAGCTTTCTTT.

V and J are TRBV6-1 and TRBJ2-7; D is perhaps TRBD1 (6 bases). Germline CDR1 reads MNHNS; CDR2 reads SASEGT. V was cut by 6 bases and J by 5 bases, with 17 bases left in between. The CDR3 runs 14 residues. CDR3 sequence: CASSTGQGPNEQYF. The CDR3, as DNA: TGTGCCAGCAGCACTGGTCAGGGGCCCAACGAGCAGTACTTC.

This sequence joins TRBV7-2 and TRBJ1-2; no clear D. There are 14 residues in the CDR3. From germline, CDR1 is SGHTA and CDR2 FQGNSA. V lost 1 base and J 4 bases, leaving 10 bases between the germline ends. The CDR3 here is CASSLDATTYGYTF. Written as DNA, the CDR3 is TGTGCCAGCAGCTTAGACGCGACAACCTATGGCTACACCTTC. The variable domain in full, completed from reference TRBV7-2 and TRBJ1-2, reads GAGVSQSPSNKVTEKGKDVELRCDPISGHTALYWYRQSLGQGLEFLIYFQGNSAPDKSGLPSDRFSAERTGGSVSTLTIQRTQQEDSAVYLCASSLDATTYGYTFGSGTRLTVV.

The chain employs TRBV11-3 and TRBJ2-2; the D is unclear. Germline CDR1 and CDR2: SGHNT and YENEEA. V gave up 5 bases and J gave up 6 bases, with 13 bases separating them. CDR3 size: 14 residues. As DNA, the CDR3 is TGTGCCAGCAGCCAGACGTGGGTGGCCGGGGAGCTGTTTTTT. Amino acids: CASSQTWVAGELFF.

The V call is TRBV6-1, the J call TRBJ2-5, with D tentatively TRBD1 (5 bases). The V gene lost 3 bases and the J gene lost 3 bases, with 14 bases spanning the gap. The germline V gene has CDR1 MNHNS and CDR2 SASEGT. This CDR3 comprises 15 residues. The CDR3 is CASSDRGLPEETQYF. CDR3 nucleotide sequence: TGTGCCAGCAGTGATAGGGGTTTACCAGAAGAGACCCAGTACTTC.

The rearrangement uses TRBV2 and TRBJ1-1; D unresolved. Trimming took off 4 bases at V and 4 bases at J, with 10 bases between the two ends. The V gene's germline CDR1 is SNHLY and CDR2 FYNNEI. The CDR3 runs to 13 residues. In nucleotides, the CDR3 is TGTGCCAGCAGTGGTGATCGACGCACTGAAGCTTTCTTT. Translated: CASSGDRRTEAFF. Combining the CDR3 with reference TRBV2 and TRBJ1-1 gives the whole variable domain EPEVTQTPSHQVTQMGQEVILRCVPISNHLYFYWYRQILGQKVEFLVSFYNNEISEKSEIFDDQFSVERPDGSNFTLKIRSTKLEDSAMYFCASSGDRRTEAFFGQGTRLTVV.

This chain links TRBV5-6 with TRBJ1-6; D gene unclear. V was pared by 4 bases and J by 4 bases, with 18 bases between. Germline assignment: CDR1 SGHDT and CDR2 YYEEEE. The CDR3 consists of 17 residues. CDR3 coding DNA: TGTGCCAGCAGCCAAACGACGGCCAGCACGTATAATTCACCCCTCCACTTT. It yields the protein CASSQTTASTYNSPLHF.

DNA of the CDR3: TGCGCCAGCAGCAGTATAAGGGACACTGAAGCTTTCTTT. It codes for CASSSIRDTEAFF. The gene calls are TRBV5-1 and TRBJ1-1; no definite D call. V lost 4 bases and J 3 bases, leaving 10 bases between the germline ends. The CDR3 spans 13 residues. Looked up from germline, CDR1 is SGHRS and CDR2 is YFSETQ.